The 10 T cell receptor beta chains below were found in one sample sequenced in a study of monozygotic twins with inflammatory bowel disease. TCRdb reanalyzed the 5' RACE reads, giving one entry per CDR3 protein sequence and no DNA. The specimen's table records 400,000 to 500,000 distinct CDR3 sequences. The sample taken for sequencing was blood. The receptors derive from a human donor with ulcerative colitis or Crohn's disease, or a healthy co-twin of an affected twin (not recorded which).

The chain uses TRBV7-9 and TRBJ1-2. Germline V CDR1 and CDR2: SEHNR, FQNEAQ (reference sequence). CDR3 length: 14 amino acids. CDR3 sequence: CASSPSGSISIHTF.

The J gene is TRBJ2-5, the V gene TRBV27. The V gene's germline CDR1 is MNHEY and CDR2 SMNVEV (reference sequence). This CDR3 comprises 13 residues. The CDR3 region is CASRSARQETQYF.

This rearrangement joins TRBV12-3 or TRBV12-4 to TRBJ2-3. The length of the CDR3 is 14 residues. Here the CDR3 reads CASSSVGETDTQYF.

V is TRBV6-1 and J is TRBJ1-1; absent DNA, TCRdb's TRBD1 call cannot be checked. Looked up from germline, CDR1 is MNHNS and CDR2 is SASEGT. This CDR3 is 14 amino acids long. CDR3 amino acids: CASSAPSMNTEASF.

CDR3: CASRQERFYGYTF. The rearrangement joins TRBV5-1 to TRBJ1-2. The CDR3 is 13 residues long. Germline V gene sequence: CDR1 SGHRS, CDR2 YFSETQ. Together with reference TRBV5-1 and TRBJ1-2, the CDR3 gives the full variable domain: KAGVTQTPRYLIKTRGQQVTLSCSPISGHRSVSWYQQTPGQGLQFLFEYFSETQRNKGNFPGRFSGRQFSNSRSEMNVSTLELGDSALYLCASRQERFYGYTFGSGTRLTVV.

The chain couples TRBV6-5 to TRBJ2-5. CDR3 size: 16 residues. CDR1 MNHEY and CDR2 SVGAGI come from the germline V gene. The CDR3 spells CASSYSFSRLQETQYF.

The V and J genes are TRBV20-1 and TRBJ2-3; absent DNA, TCRdb's TRBD1 call cannot be checked. Germline CDR1 is DFQATT and CDR2 is SNEGSKA (reference sequence). This CDR3 has 13 residues. This chain's CDR3 is CSASRGWVDTQYF.

The chain uses TRBV5-1 and TRBJ2-5; the TCRdb D gene call, TRBD1, has no DNA to confirm it. Germline V lookup: CDR1 SGHRS, CDR2 YFSETQ. There are 15 residues in the CDR3. The CDR3 spells CASSLGAGAGETQYF. The variable domain in full, with the rest retrieved from reference TRBV5-1 and TRBJ2-5, is KAGVTQTPRYLIKTRGQQVTLSCSPISGHRSVSWYQQTPGQGLQFLFEYFSETQRNKGNFPGRFSGRQFSNSRSEMNVSTLELGDSALYLCASSLGAGAGETQYFGPGTRLLVL.

The V call is TRBV7-2, the J call TRBJ2-1; TCRdb's D call, TRBD1, is unchecked because there is no DNA. This CDR3 is built from 14 residues. Germline-derived CDR1 and CDR2 are SGHTA and FQGNSA. CDR3 amino acids: CASSLGAGYNEQFF.

CDR3 loop: CAGSGQPLGYNEQFF. The chain links TRBV12-3 or TRBV12-4 to TRBJ2-1; TCRdb proposes TRBD1, but this gene call is untestable without DNA. The CDR3 runs to 15 residues.